This T cell receptor beta chain was found in a study of blood T cell repertoires in COVID-19. Trimming pared 5 bases from V and 0 bases from J, leaving 11 bases between. Germline V gene sequence: CDR1 SGHVS, CDR2 FQNEAQ. The CDR3 runs to 14 residues. Repertoires were generated with immunoSEQ multiplex PCR, while TCRdb's copy carries only in-frame clones and drops some. Of some 220,000 clones in the sample, 80% to 90% are singletons; the top ten hold roughly 3%. Enrolled through a virtual design, the participants were between roughly 18 and 89 years of age and came from 24 US areas. Researchers sorted participants into cohorts using their self-reported clinical history.

The sequenced material came from PBMCs or T cells enriched from blood (not recorded which). V gene TRBV7-8 combines with J gene TRBJ2-7, with D possibly being TRBD2 (5 bases). The receptor comes from a woman aged 18 to 35 in a cohort exposed to, infected with or recovered from COVID-19 (not recorded which). This chain's CDR3 is CASSLDLSSYEQYF. The CDR3 nucleotides read TGTGCCAGCAGCCTGGACTTGAGCTCCTACGAGCAGTACTTC.